The T cell receptor beta chain described here comes from a study of T cells in Graves' hyperthyroidism and ophthalmopathy. From RNA transcripts, TCR beta CDR3 regions were amplified. Initially, a first-round RT-PCR of the TCR CDR3 employed the HTBI primer set. TCRdb ran MiXCR on the multiplex PCR reads and lists one entry per CDR3 protein. The sample records about 320,000 distinct CDR3 sequences, approximately 17% being singletons. The CDR3 covers 14 residues. Losses at the gene ends were 7 bases for V and 4 bases for J; bases not matched to a gene: 6. The germline gives CDR1 MNHNS, CDR2 SASEGT. PBMCs came from roughly 10 ml fresh peripheral blood. Only a few counts were recorded for this clonotype. What it binds is not known. Overall study findings and caveats: Blood shared most expanded thyroid clonotypes above 0.001.

The specimen sequenced was blood. The chain has TRBV6-1 and TRBJ1-2, with 10 nucleotides matching TRBD1. The receptor was isolated from a man aged 25-40 years with Graves' hyperthyroidism. The CDR3 coding sequence is TGTGCCAGCAATATGGACAGGGGGTTCTATGGCTACACCTTC. Translating it yields CASNMDRGFYGYTF.